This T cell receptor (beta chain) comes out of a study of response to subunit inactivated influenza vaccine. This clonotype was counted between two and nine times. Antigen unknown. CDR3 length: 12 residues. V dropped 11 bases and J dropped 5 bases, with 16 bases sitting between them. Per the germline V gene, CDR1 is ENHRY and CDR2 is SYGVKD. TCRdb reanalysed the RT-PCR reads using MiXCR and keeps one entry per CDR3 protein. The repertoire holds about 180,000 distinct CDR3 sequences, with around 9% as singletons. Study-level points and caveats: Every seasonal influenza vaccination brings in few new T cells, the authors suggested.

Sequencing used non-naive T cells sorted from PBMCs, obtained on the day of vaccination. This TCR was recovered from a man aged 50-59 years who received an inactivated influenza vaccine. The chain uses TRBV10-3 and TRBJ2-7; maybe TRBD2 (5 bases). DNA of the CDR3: TGTGCCGTCTCCGAGGGAACCAACGAGCAGTACTTC. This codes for CAVSEGTNEQYF.